These T cell receptor beta chains were read from a single sample in a study of Ad26.COV2.S vaccination and SARS-CoV-2 variants. Clones were read by immunoSEQ multiplex PCR, and TCRdb kept only the in-frame ones, dropping some. The data contain around 340,000 clones, about 88% of them singletons. The sequenced sample was peripheral blood, obtained in a trial of Ad26.COV2.S vaccine versus placebo. Source of these receptors: a person aged 18-65 years who received the Ad26.COV2.S COVID-19 vaccine or a placebo. Each CDR3 is given with its conserved first and last residue. A D gene is named only where the DNA matches it firmly. For some rows the clone size is stated as once, few or many, or as a class when expanded; others skip it.

CDR3 DNA | CDR3 protein | V gene | D gene | clone size | J gene
TGTGCCAGCATCATTCCACGGGGTTTTGGCTACACCTTC | CASIIPRGFGYTF | TRBV7-9 | NA | NA | TRBJ1-2
TGTGCCAGCAGCTTAGCAGTCACAGATACGCAGTATTTT | CASSLAVTDTQYF | TRBV7-9 | NA | NA | TRBJ2-3
TGTGCCAGCAGCGTAGTAGGGAGTCATGGCTACACCTTC | CASSVVGSHGYTF | TRBV9 | NA | NA | TRBJ1-2
TGTGCCAGCAGTACTGTCGGCGGGAGGGGAACCGGGGAGCTGTTTTTT | CASSTVGGRGTGELFF | TRBV25-1 | TRBD2 | once | TRBJ2-2
TGTGCCACCAGTGATTTGGGACAGGGAGGGTCGGATGAGCAGTTCTTC | CATSDLGQGGSDEQFF | TRBV24-1 | NA | NA | TRBJ2-1
TGTGCCAGCAGCTTGAGGTCAGGGGTCTCCTACGAGCAGTACTTC | CASSLRSGVSYEQYF | TRBV5-6 | NA | NA | TRBJ2-7
TGTGCCAGCACCCCCCCAGGGGACGATACGCAGTATTTT | CASTPPGDDTQYF | TRBV28 | NA | NA | TRBJ2-3
TGTGCCAGCAGCGCGGTGGGGCCGAGCCACGAGCAGTACTTC | CASSAVGPSHEQYF | TRBV11-2 | NA | NA | TRBJ2-7
TGTGCCAGCAGCCCGCGACTAGCGGGCCGCACAGATACGCAGTATTTT | CASSPRLAGRTDTQYF | TRBV7-2 | TRBD2 | NA | TRBJ2-3
TGTGCCAGCTCACCACCGACGGGGCCGGGAGGCTACACCTTC | CASSPPTGPGGYTF | TRBV18 | NA | few | TRBJ1-2
TGTGCCAGCATTCCCGGGACTAGTCAATCGGGGGAGCAGTTCTTC | CASIPGTSQSGEQFF | TRBV7-2 | TRBD2 | NA | TRBJ2-1
TGTGCCAGTAGTCGGGGAGGGTTCCACTATGGCTACACCTTC | CASSRGGFHYGYTF | TRBV19 | NA | NA | TRBJ1-2
TGTGCCAGCAGTTACGGACAGGGGAACACCGGGGAGCTGTTTTTT | CASSYGQGNTGELFF | TRBV6-2/TRBV6-3 | TRBD1 | NA | TRBJ2-2